This TCR beta chain was obtained from a study of regulatory T cells in long-lasting Graves disease. Study results and caveats: Accuracy could have been hurt by small sample size.

Time point described: newly diagnosed GD, antithyroid drugs for less than 3 months. There was RNA extracted from PBMCs, and the TCR library was made from it. With V trimmed by 5 bases and J by 4 bases, 12 bases remained unmatched. This CDR3 has 16 residues. CDR1 SGHAT and CDR2 FQNNGV come from the germline V gene. For TCR beta, libraries came from iRepertoire HTBI primers and Arm-PCR of CDR3 regions. A single record per CDR3 protein comes from TCRdb applying MiXCR to the multiplex PCR reads. The sample lists roughly 350,000 distinct CDR3 sequences, 15% to 20% occurring once. This clonotype was found many times. Its antigen is still unknown. These sequences were also reported in another study, on T cells in Graves' hyperthyroidism and ophthalmopathy.

The sample in question was peripheral blood mononuclear cells (PBMCs), obtained at new diagnosis, from a patient treated with antithyroid drugs. The V call is TRBV11-2, the J call TRBJ1-2, with TRBD1 matching over 8 bases. The TCR was taken from a woman aged 18-29 years with Graves disease. CDR3 nucleotide sequence: TGTGCCAGCAGCCGACTCAGGGGGCGAAACACCTATGGCTACACCTTC. Translating it yields CASSRLRGRNTYGYTF.